This T cell receptor beta chain was retrieved from a study of identical twins. Template switching supplied a universal primer site; unique molecular identifiers were carried on the cDNA. TCRdb re-called the 5' RACE reads with MiXCR, one entry per CDR3 protein. The data contain 200,000 to 300,000 distinct CDR3 sequences, 5.5% to 7% of them singletons. This CDR3 contains 22 residues. CDR1 and CDR2 from the germline V gene are KGHDR and SFDVKD. This same sample was also taken into another study, of yellow fever vaccine responses in identical twins.

The specimen sequenced was memory (CD45RO+) T cells sorted from blood. The chain joins TRBV24-1 to TRBJ2-1; 13 bases agree with TRBD2. The TCR sequence derives from a woman under 30 in good health. CDR3: CGASDLGGTSGTAQGSYNEQFF. In DNA form, the CDR3 reads TGTGGCGCCAGTGATTTGGGAGGGACTAGCGGGACCGCCCAAGGCTCCTACAATGAGCAGTTCTTC.